Listed here are 21 T cell receptor beta chains from one sample, sequenced in a study of T cell responses to AZD1222 COVID-19 vaccine. Libraries were prepared by immunoSEQ multiplex PCR; TCRdb keeps only in-frame clonotypes and omits some of them. The table includes about 120,000 clones, roughly 90% detected once. This specimen consisted of peripheral blood, obtained on day 0 of AZD1222 vaccination. Receptor source: an adult in good health.

V usage is TRBV6-5 and J usage is TRBJ1-6; perhaps TRBD1 as D (5 bases). The CDR3 sequence is 14 residues long. V was trimmed by 2 bases and J by 6 bases, leaving 8 bases between them. CDR1 MNHEY and CDR2 SVGAGI come from the germline V gene. CDR3 in amino acids: CASSYMGRNSPLHF. CDR3 bases: TGTGCCAGCAGTTACATGGGGCGTAATTCACCCCTCCACTTT.

This chain joins TRBV2 and TRBJ1-2, with D unresolved. The V gene's germline CDR1 is SNHLY and CDR2 FYNNEI. The CDR3 covers 14 residues. The V end was cut by 1 base, the J end by 4 bases, with 10 bases between. In DNA, the CDR3 is TGTGCCAGCAGTGAAGAGACGGTGAGCTATGGCTACACCTTC. As protein: CASSEETVSYGYTF.

The chain joins TRBV3-1 (or the pseudogene TRBV3-2) to TRBJ1-1, with D possibly being TRBD1 (5 bases). Trimming shortened V by 0 bases and J by 0 bases, and 17 bases separated the two germline ends. CDR3 length equals 18 residues. CDR1 LGHDT and CDR2 YNNKEL come from the germline V gene (reference sequence). CDR3 loop: CASSQDFVWGEMNTEAFF. As DNA, the CDR3 is TGTGCCAGCAGCCAAGATTTTGTATGGGGGGAGATGAACACTGAAGCTTTCTTT.

The chain carries TRBV6-5 and TRBJ1-2; 7 bases fit TRBD1. The CDR3 is made up of 14 amino acids. V gave up 2 bases and J gave up 9 bases; unmatched junction bases: 9. Germline V CDR1 and CDR2: MNHEY, SVGAGI. CDR3 sequence: CASSYNRGAGSYTF. The CDR3 DNA reads TGTGCCAGCAGTTACAACAGGGGCGCGGGGAGCTACACCTTC.

The J gene is TRBJ1-5, the V gene TRBV7-2; D is unclear. Germline V lookup: CDR1 SGHTA, CDR2 FQGNSA. V was pared by 3 bases and J by 7 bases, with 16 bases between. CDR3 length: 15 amino acids. Here the CDR3 DNA reads TGTGCCAGCAGCTTGGGTGGGAGGGATAGCCAGCCCCAGCATTTT. Protein: CASSLGGRDSQPQHF.

V is TRBV7-2 and J is TRBJ2-5, with D possibly being TRBD1 (5 bases). This CDR3 is 14 amino acids long. Trimming cost V 2 bases and J 5 bases, with 12 bases left between them. The germline gives CDR1 SGHTA, CDR2 FQGNSA. CDR3 nucleotide sequence: TGTGCCAGCAGCTTACCAGGGAATGAGGAGACCCAGTACTTC. This encodes CASSLPGNEETQYF.

V usage is TRBV7-9 and J usage is TRBJ1-6; D uncertain. Trimming took off 2 bases at V and 14 bases at J, with 7 bases between the two ends. The CDR3 has 11 amino acids. Germline V gives CDR1 SEHNR, CDR2 FQNEAQ (reference sequence). The CDR3 nucleotides are TGTGCCAGCAGCTTAATCGGCGCCCTCCACTTT. Translation gives CASSLIGALHF.

This clone has only one observation. This sequence joins TRBV23-1 and TRBJ1-1, with a tentative D call TRBD1 (5 bases). TRBV23-1 has ORF status, its function being uncertain. The CDR3 runs 13 residues. V lost 4 bases and J 12 bases, leaving 18 bases between the germline ends. The CDR3 loop reads CASSPNGVRTTFF. The CDR3 bases are TGCGCCAGCAGTCCCAACGGGGTCAGGACAACTTTCTTT.

This chain links TRBV5-8 with TRBJ2-3, with 7 positions matching TRBD2. In germline, CDR1 is SGHTS, CDR2 YDEGEE. V was pared by 5 bases and J by 4 bases, with 4 bases of the junction left unmatched. The CDR3 sequence is 13 residues long. CDR3 sequence: CASRLRGADTQYF. The DNA of the CDR3 is TGTGCCAGCAGACTACGGGGGGCAGATACGCAGTATTTT.

The genes are TRBV5-1 and TRBJ2-3; TRBD2 is a possible D gene (7 bases). CDR1 is SGHRS and CDR2 is YFSETQ in the germline V gene. V gave up 3 bases and J gave up 1 base, with 18 bases separating them. This CDR3 spans 17 amino acids. The CDR3: CASSYPTRGAGTDTQYF. Here the CDR3 DNA reads TGCGCCAGCAGCTACCCCACCCGGGGGGCAGGCACAGATACGCAGTATTTT.

This clone was seen only once. Written as DNA, the CDR3 is TGCGCCAGCACCCCGGTGGGACAGGGGGGGACCGGGGAGCTGTTTTTT. Translated: CASTPVGQGGTGELFF. V usage is TRBV5-1 and J usage is TRBJ2-2; the match to TRBD1 covers 11 bases. V lost 6 bases and J lost 5; bases outside the gene matches: 9. This CDR3 contains 16 residues. Germline V gene lookup returns CDR1 SGHRS and CDR2 YFSETQ.

This clone has just one count. The same CDR3 arises from other DNA sequences in this sample as well. This chain links TRBV4-1 with TRBJ1-2; D uncertain. The CDR3 covers 14 residues. With 1 base removed from V and 5 bases from J, the gap between germline ends came to 11 bases. Per germline, CDR1 MGHRA and CDR2 YSYEKL. CDR3 region: CASSQGSGDYGYTF. CDR3 DNA: TGCGCCAGCAGCCAAGGATCAGGCGATTATGGCTACACCTTC.

Ten or more counts support this clone. The V call is TRBV5-1, the J call TRBJ2-7; tentatively, D is TRBD1 or TRBD2 (5 bases each). V gave up 4 bases and J gave up 3 bases, with 11 bases separating them. The CDR3 is made up of 13 amino acids. The germline V gene has CDR1 SGHRS and CDR2 YFSETQ. The CDR3 loop reads CASSPGPNYEQYF. For the CDR3, the DNA is TGCGCCAGCAGCCCGGGACCAAACTACGAGCAGTACTTC.

J is TRBJ1-5 and V is TRBV19; weak D call: TRBD1 (5 bases). V lost 4 bases and J 1 base, leaving 11 bases between the germline ends. This CDR3 spans 15 amino acids. Germline V gene lookup returns CDR1 LNHDA and CDR2 SQIVND (reference sequence). CDR3 in amino acids: CASSSRGRSNQPQHF. The CDR3 nucleotides are TGTGCCAGTAGTAGTAGGGGACGGAGCAATCAGCCCCAGCATTTT.

This clone has only one observation. The chain is built from TRBV7-2 and TRBJ1-5; 7 bases fit TRBD1. V lost 4 bases to trimming and J lost 6 bases; unmatched junction nucleotides: 6. CDR1 and CDR2 (germline): SGHTA, FQGNSA. CDR3 length: 14 residues. The CDR3 loop is CASSSTTGTQPQHF. Written as DNA, the CDR3 is TGTGCCAGCAGCTCAACGACAGGGACTCAGCCCCAGCATTTT.

This clone was seen more than once but under ten times. The rearrangement uses TRBV14 and TRBJ2-1; 9 nucleotides line up with TRBD1. Germline CDR1 SGHDN, CDR2 FVKESK. The CDR3 consists of 14 residues. V dropped 2 bases and J dropped 9; count of bases not matched to a gene: 5. The CDR3 loop is CASSQRTGAGEQFF. The CDR3 DNA follows: TGTGCCAGCAGCCAAAGGACAGGGGCAGGTGAGCAGTTCTTC.

About this clone itself: The identical CDR3 is also encoded by other nucleotide sequences in the sample. The CDR3 here is CASSLQGNTEAFF. CDR3 DNA: TGTGCCAGCAGCCTACAGGGCAACACTGAAGCTTTCTTT. The chain recombines TRBV11-1 with TRBJ1-1; weak D call: TRBD1 (6 bases). Trimming took off 5 bases at V and 2 bases at J, with 9 bases between the two ends. This CDR3 has 13 residues. Germline values: CDR1 SGHAT, CDR2 FQDESV (reference sequence).

The chain is built from TRBV18 and TRBJ1-4; D ambiguous. Germline V gene data show CDR1 as KGHSH and CDR2 as LQKENI. V lost 3 bases to trimming and J lost 3 bases, with 17 bases between them. The CDR3 extends over 17 amino acids. Here the CDR3 reads CASSPNGLGLANEKLFF. The CDR3 DNA is TGTGCCAGCTCACCCAACGGGCTAGGGCTCGCTAATGAAAAACTGTTTTTT.

The V call is TRBV20-1, the J call TRBJ1-2; TRBD1 matches 7 bases. The CDR3 is made up of 16 amino acids. Per the germline V gene, CDR1 is DFQATT and CDR2 is SNEGSKA (reference sequence). The V segment lost 7 bases and the J segment 3 bases; nucleotides outside the gene matches: 17. CDR3 residues: CSVSDSQGDRDYGYTF. The CDR3 DNA reads TGCAGTGTAAGTGATAGTCAGGGGGACCGCGACTATGGCTACACCTTC.

Concerning this clone: A much larger clone is a single base away; this may be a read error. This rearrangement joins TRBV7-3 to TRBJ2-7; TRBD1 agrees at 8 bases. V shed 6 bases, J shed 2 bases, and the junction held 3 bases outside the gene matches. CDR1 is SGHTA, CDR2 FQGTGA, per germline. The CDR3 runs 13 residues. CDR3 coding DNA: TGTGCCAGCAGTCCAGGGGGCCCCTACGAGCAGTACTTC. Protein product: CASSPGGPYEQYF.

V and J are TRBV9 and TRBJ1-2; no reliable D call. CDR3 length equals 16 residues. Per the germline V gene, CDR1 is SGDLS and CDR2 is YYNGEE. Trimming pared 0 bases from V and 0 bases from J, leaving 12 bases between. The CDR3 nucleotides read TGTGCCAGCAGCGTAGCGAAGAGTGAAGCTAACTATGGCTACACCTTC. Residues: CASSVAKSEANYGYTF.